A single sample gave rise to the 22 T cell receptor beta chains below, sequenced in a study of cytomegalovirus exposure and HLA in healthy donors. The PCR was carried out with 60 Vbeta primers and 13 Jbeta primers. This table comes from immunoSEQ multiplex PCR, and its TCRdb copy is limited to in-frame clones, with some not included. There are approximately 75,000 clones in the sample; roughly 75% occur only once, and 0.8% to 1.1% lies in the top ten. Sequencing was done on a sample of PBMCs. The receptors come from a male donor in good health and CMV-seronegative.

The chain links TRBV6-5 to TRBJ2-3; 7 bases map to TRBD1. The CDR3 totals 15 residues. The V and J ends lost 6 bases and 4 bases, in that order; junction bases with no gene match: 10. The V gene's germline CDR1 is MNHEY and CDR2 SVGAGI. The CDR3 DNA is TGTGCCAGCAGCCGGACAGGTGACCCCCCAGATACGCAGTATTTT. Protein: CASSRTGDPPDTQYF.

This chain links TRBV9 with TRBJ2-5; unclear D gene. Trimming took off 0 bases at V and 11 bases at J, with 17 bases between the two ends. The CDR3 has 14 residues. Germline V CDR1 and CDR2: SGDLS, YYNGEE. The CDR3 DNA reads TGTGCCAGCAGCGTAGCTTTGGCCCCAGGTGAGCAGTACTTC. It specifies CASSVALAPGEQYF.

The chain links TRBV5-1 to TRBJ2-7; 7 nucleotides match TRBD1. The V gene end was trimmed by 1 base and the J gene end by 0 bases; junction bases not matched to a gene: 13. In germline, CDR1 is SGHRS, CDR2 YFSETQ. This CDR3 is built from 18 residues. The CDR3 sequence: CASSLFSGQATSSYEQYF. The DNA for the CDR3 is TGCGCCAGCAGCTTGTTTTCTGGACAGGCGACAAGCTCCTACGAGCAGTACTTC.

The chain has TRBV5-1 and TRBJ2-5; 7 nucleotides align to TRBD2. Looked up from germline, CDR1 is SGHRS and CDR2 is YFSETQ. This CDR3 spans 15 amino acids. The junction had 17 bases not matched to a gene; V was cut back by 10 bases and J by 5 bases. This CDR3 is CAGKAASGAGETQYF. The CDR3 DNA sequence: TGCGCCGGAAAGGCGGCTAGCGGAGCAGGGGAGACCCAGTACTTC.

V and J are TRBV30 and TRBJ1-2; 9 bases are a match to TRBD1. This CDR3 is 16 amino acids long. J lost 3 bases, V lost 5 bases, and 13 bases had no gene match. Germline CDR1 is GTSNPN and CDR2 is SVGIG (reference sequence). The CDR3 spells CAWVPSRDRAYYGYTF. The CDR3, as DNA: TGTGCCTGGGTCCCATCCCGGGACAGGGCCTACTATGGCTACACCTTC.

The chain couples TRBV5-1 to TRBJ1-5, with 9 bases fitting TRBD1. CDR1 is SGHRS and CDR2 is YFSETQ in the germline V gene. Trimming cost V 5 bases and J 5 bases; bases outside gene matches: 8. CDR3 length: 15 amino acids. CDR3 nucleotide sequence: TGCGCCAGCAGTTTTGGGACAGGGAGAGATCAGCCCCAGCATTTT. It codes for CASSFGTGRDQPQHF.

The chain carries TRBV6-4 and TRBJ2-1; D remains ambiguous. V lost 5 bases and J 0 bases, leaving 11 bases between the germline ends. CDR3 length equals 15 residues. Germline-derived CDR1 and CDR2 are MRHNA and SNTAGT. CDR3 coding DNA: TGTGCCAGCAGTCTTAGTGCGTACTCCTACAATGAGCAGTTCTTC. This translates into CASSLSAYSYNEQFF.

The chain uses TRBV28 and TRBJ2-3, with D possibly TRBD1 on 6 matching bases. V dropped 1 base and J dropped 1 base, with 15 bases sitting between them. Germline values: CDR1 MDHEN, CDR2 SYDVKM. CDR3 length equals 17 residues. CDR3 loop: CASSLFGVGARTDTQYF. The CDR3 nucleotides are TGTGCCAGCAGTTTATTTGGGGTGGGGGCTCGCACAGATACGCAGTATTTT.

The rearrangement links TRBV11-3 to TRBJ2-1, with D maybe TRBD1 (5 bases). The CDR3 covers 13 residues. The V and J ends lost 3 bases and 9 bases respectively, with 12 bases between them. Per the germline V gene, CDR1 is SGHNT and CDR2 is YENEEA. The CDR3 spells CASSLGPNSEQFF. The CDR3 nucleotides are TGTGCCAGCAGCTTGGGGCCAAATAGTGAGCAGTTCTTC.

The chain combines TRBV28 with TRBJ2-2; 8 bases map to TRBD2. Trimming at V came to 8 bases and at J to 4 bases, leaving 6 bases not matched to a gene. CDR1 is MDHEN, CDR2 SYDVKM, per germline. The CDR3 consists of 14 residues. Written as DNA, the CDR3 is TGTGCCAGCTTTACTAGCGGACCCACCGGGGAGCTGTTTTTT. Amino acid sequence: CASFTSGPTGELFF.

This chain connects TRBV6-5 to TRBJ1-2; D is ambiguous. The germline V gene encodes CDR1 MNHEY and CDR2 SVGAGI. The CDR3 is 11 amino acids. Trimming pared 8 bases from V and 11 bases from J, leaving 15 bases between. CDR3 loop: CASSRDSSYTF. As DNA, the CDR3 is TGTGCCAGCTCGCGTGACTCCAGTTACACCTTC.

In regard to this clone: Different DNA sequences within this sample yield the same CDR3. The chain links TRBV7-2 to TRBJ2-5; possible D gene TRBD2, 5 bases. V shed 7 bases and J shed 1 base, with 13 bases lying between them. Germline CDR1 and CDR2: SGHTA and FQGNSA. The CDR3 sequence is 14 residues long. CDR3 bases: TGTGCCAGCAACACGAGGGTCTCCCAAGAGACCCAGTACTTC. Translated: CASNTRVSQETQYF.

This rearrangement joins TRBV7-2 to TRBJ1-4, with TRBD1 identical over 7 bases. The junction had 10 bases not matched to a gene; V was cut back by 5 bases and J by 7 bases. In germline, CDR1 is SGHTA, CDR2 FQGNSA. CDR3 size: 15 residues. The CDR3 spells CASSPTTGVAEKLFF. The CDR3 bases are TGTGCCAGCAGCCCAACCACAGGGGTTGCTGAAAAACTGTTTTTT.

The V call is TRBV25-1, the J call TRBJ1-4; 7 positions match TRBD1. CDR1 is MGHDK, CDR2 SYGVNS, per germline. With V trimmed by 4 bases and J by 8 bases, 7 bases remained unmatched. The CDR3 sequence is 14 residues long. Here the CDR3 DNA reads TGTGCCAGCAGTGTAGACAGGGCAGGGGAAAAACTGTTTTTT. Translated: CASSVDRAGEKLFF.

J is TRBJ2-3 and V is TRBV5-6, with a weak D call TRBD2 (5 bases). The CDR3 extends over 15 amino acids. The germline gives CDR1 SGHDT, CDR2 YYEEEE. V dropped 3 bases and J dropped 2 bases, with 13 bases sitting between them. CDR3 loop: CASSSKRRYTDTQYF. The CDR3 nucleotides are TGTGCCAGCAGCTCTAAGCGGAGATACACAGATACGCAGTATTTT.

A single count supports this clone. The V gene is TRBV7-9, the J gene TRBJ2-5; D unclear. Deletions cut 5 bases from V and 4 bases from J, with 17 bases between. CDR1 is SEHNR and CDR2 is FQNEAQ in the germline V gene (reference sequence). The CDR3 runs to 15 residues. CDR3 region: CASSPALGSRETQYF. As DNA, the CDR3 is TGTGCCAGCAGCCCAGCGCTCGGGTCTCGAGAGACCCAGTACTTC.

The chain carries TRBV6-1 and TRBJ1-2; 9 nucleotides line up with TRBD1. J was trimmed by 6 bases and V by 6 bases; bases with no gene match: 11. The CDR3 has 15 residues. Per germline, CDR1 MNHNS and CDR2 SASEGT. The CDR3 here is CASRGIRQGVDGYTF. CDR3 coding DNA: TGTGCCAGCAGAGGAATTCGACAGGGGGTTGATGGCTACACCTTC.

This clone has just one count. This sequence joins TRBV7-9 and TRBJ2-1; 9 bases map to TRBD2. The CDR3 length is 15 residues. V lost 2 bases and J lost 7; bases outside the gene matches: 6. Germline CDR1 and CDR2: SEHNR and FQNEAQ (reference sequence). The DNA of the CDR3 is TGTGCCAGCAGCTTACGGCTAGCGGGGTTTAATGAGCAGTTCTTC. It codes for CASSLRLAGFNEQFF.

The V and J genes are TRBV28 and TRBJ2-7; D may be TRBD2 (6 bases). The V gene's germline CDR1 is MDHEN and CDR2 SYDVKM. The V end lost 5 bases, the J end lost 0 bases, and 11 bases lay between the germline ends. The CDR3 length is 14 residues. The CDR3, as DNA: TGTGCCAGCAGTCCTAGCGCTCCCTCCTACGAGCAGTACTTC. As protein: CASSPSAPSYEQYF.

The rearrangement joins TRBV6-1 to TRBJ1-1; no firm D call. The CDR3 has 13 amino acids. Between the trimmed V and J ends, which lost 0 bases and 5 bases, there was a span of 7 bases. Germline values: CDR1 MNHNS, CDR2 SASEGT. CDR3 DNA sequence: TGTGCCAGCAGTGAAGCACGGGGTACTGAAGCTTTCTTT. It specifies CASSEARGTEAFF.

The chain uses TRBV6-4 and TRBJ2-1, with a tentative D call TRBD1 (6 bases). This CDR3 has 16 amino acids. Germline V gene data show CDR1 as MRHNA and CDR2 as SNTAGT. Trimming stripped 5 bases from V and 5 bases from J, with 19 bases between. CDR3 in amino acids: CASSSYPGQTNNEQFF. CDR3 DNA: TGTGCCAGCAGTTCATACCCGGGACAAACTAACAATGAGCAGTTCTTC.

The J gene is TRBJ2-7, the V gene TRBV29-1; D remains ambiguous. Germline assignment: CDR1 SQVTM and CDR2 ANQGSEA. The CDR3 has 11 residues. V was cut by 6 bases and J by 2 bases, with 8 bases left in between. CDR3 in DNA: TGCAGCGTCTCGGTAGCCTACGAGCAGTACTTC. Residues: CSVSVAYEQYF.